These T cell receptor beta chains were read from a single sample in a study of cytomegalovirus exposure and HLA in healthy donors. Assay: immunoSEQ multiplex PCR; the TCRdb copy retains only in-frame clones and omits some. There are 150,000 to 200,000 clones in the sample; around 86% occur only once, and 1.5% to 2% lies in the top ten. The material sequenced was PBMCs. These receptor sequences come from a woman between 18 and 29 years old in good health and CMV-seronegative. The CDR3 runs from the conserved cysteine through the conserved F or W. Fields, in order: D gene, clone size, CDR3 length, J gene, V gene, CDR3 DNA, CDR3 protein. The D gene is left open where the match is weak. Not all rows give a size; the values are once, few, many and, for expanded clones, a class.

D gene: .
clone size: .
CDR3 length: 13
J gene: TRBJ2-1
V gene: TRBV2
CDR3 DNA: TGTGCCAGCAGTGGAGGCCAGTACAATGAGCAGTTCTTC
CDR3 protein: CASSGGQYNEQFF

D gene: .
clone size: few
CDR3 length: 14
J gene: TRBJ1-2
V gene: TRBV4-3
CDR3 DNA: TGCGCCAGCAGCCACGGGGGGGGTAACTATGGCTACACCTTC
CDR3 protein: CASSHGGGNYGYTF

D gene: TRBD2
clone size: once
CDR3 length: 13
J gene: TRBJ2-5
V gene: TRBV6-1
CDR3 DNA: TGTGCCAGCAGTGTCTGGGGGGGGGAGACCCAGTACTTC
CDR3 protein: CASSVWGGETQYF

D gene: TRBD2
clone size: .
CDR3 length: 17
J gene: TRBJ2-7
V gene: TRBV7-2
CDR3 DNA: TGTGCCAGCAGCCCCTACGGCGGGAGGGCCCGCTCCTACGAGCAGTACTTC
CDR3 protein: CASSPYGGRARSYEQYF

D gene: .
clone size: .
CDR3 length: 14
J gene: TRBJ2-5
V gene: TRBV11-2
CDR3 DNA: TGTGCCAGCAGCCCCCGGACTGGAGGAGAGACCCAGTACTTC
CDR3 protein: CASSPRTGGETQYF

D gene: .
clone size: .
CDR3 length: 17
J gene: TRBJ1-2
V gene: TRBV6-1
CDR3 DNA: TGTGCCAGCAGTGGCCTTCACGGTCAGGGTCTTAACTATGGCTACACCTTC
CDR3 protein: CASSGLHGQGLNYGYTF

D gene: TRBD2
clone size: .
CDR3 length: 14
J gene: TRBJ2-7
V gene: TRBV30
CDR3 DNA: TGTGCCTGGAGTGTAGGTGGGAGGGCCGACGAGCAGTACTTC
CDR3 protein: CAWSVGGRADEQYF

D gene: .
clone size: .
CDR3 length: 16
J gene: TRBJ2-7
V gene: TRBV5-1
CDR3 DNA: TGCGCCAGCAGCTTGGGCTGGGCGGGGCAGACCTACGAGCAGTACTTC
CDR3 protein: CASSLGWAGQTYEQYF

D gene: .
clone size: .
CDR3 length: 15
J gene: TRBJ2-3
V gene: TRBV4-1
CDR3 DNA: TGCGCCAGCAGCCAAGATGGCAGGGGCACAGATACGCAGTATTTT
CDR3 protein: CASSQDGRGTDTQYF

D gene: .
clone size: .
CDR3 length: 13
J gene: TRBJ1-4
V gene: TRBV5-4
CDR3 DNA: TGTGCCAGCAGCCCCGGAGTTAATGAAAAACTGTTTTTT
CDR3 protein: CASSPGVNEKLFF

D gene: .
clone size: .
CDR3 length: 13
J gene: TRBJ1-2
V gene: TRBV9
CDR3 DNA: TGTGCCAGCAGCATAGGGTTCGGCTATGGCTACACCTTC
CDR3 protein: CASSIGFGYGYTF

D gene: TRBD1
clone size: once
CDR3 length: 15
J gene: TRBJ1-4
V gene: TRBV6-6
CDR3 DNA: TGTGCCAGCAGTTACGGGACAGGAAGTCATGAAAAACTGTTTTTT
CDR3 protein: CASSYGTGSHEKLFF

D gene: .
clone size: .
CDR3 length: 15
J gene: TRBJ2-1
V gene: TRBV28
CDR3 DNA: TGTGCCAGCAGCTTCAGGGGTGGCCCCTACAATGAGCAGTTCTTC
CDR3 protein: CASSFRGGPYNEQFF

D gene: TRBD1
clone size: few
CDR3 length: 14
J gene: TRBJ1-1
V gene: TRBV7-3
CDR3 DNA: TGTGCCAGCAGCTACGGACAGGAGAACACTGAAGCTTTCTTT
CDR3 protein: CASSYGQENTEAFF

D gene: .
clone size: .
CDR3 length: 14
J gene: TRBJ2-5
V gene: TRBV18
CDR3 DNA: TGTGCCAGCTCACCAAACAGGGTAGCAGAGACCCAGTACTTC
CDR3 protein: CASSPNRVAETQYF

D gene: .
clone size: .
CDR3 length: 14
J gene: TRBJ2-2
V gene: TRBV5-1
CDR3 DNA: TGCGCCAGCAGCCTTCGACAGGCAACCGGGGAGCTGTTTTTT
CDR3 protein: CASSLRQATGELFF

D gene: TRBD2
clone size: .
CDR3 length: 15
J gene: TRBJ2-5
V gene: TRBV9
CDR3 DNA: TGTGCCAGCTCAAGGCTAGCGGGAGTACAAGAGACCCAGTACTTC
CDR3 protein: CASSRLAGVQETQYF

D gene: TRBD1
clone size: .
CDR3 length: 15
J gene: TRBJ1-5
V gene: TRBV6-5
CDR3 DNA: TGTGCCAGCAGTTACTCGCAGGGGGGCAATCAGCCCCAGCATTTT
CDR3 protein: CASSYSQGGNQPQHF

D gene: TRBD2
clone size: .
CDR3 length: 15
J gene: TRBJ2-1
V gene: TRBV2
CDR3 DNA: TGTGCCAGCTGTAGCGGGGGTCCCTCCTACAATGAGCAGTTCTTC
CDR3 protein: CASCSGGPSYNEQFF

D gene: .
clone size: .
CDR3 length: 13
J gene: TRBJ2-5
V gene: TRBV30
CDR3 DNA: TGTGCCTGGAGTGCGGGAACGGGGGAGACCCAGTACTTC
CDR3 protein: CAWSAGTGETQYF

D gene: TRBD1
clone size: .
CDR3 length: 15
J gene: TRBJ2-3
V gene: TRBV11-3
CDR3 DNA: TGTGCCAGCAGCCCGAGAGGGGGCGGCGTGGATACGCAGTATTTT
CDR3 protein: CASSPRGGGVDTQYF

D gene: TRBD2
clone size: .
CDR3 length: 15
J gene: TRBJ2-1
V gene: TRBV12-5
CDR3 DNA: TGTGCTAGTGGCGTAGCGGGGGGGAATTACAATGAGCAGTTCTTC
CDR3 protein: CASGVAGGNYNEQFF

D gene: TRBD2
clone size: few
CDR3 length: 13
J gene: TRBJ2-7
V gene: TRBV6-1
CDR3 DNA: TGTGCCAGCAGTCTAGCGGGAACAGACGAGCAGTACTTC
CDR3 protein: CASSLAGTDEQYF

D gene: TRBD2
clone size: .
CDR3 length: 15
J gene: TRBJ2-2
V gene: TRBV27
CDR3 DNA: TGTGCCAGCAGGCTCGGGACTACTAACACCGGGGAGCTGTTTTTT
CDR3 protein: CASRLGTTNTGELFF

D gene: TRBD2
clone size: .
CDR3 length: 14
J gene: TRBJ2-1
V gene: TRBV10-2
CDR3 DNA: TGCGCCAGCAGGAGTGGAGCGGGATCTTCTGAGCAGTTCTTC
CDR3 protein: CASRSGAGSSEQFF

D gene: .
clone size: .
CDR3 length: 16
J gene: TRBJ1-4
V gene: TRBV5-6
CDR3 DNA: TGTGCCAGCAGCTTGCAGGGAACGGCAACTAATGAAAAACTGTTTTTT
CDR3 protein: CASSLQGTATNEKLFF

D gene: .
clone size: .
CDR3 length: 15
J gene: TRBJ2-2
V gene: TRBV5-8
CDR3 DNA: TGTGCCAGCAGCCCGGACCTCCGGGGGACCGGGGAGCTGTTTTTT
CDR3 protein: CASSPDLRGTGELFF

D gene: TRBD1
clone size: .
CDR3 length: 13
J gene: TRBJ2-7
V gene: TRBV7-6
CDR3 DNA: TGTGCCAGCAGCTTAGGGGACAGCTACGAGCAGTACTTC
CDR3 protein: CASSLGDSYEQYF

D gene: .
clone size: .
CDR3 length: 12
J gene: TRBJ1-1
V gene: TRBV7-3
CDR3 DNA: TGTGCCAGCAGCCCGGGGGGGGAAAAAGCTTTCTTT
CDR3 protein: CASSPGGEKAFF

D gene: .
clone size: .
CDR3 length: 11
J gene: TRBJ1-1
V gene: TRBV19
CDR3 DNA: TGTGCCAGTAGGAAGGGGTGTGAAGCTTTCTTT
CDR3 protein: CASRKGCEAFF

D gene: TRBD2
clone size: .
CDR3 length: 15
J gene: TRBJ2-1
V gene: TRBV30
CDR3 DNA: TGTGCCTGGAGTGTCGGTCTAGCGGGGGACAATGAGCAGTTCTTC
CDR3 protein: CAWSVGLAGDNEQFF

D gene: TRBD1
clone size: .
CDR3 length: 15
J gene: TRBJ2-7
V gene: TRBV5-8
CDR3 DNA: TGTGCCAGCAGCTTTGTAGGACAGGGAGAAGGGAAGCAGTACTTC
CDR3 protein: CASSFVGQGEGKQYF

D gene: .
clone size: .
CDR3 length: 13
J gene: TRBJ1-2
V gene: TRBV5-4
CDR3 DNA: TGTGCCAGCAGCTTCAAGGAGGACTATGGCTACACCTTC
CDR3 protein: CASSFKEDYGYTF

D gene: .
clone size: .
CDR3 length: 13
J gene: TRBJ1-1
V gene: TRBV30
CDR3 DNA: TGTGCCTGGAGATCCGGGACAAACACTGAAGCTTTCTTT
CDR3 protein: CAWRSGTNTEAFF

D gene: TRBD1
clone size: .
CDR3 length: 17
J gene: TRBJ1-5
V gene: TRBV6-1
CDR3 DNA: TGTGCCAGCAGTGAAGCGTACAGACAGGGGGCGGCGCAGCCCCAGCATTTT
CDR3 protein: CASSEAYRQGAAQPQHF